The clone carrying this TCR beta chain came up a few times. The data were taken from a study of blood T cells in healthy people across ages. Together with a sample-barcoded 5' primer, a J-beta primer mix was included in a second PCR lasting about 7 to 11 cycles. TCRdb passed the 5' RACE reads through MiXCR, listing each CDR3 protein once. This sample yields around 1,000,000 distinct CDR3 sequences, of which less than 25% are seen a single time; around 0.7% belongs to the top ten. With V trimmed by 0 bases and J by 7 bases, 6 bases remained unmatched. This CDR3 contains 14 residues. Germline V gene data show CDR1 as SGHRS and CDR2 as YFSETQ. These same records also appear under a second study, on T cells of mothers and their children. That work adds: Unrelated pairs and related pairs have their TCR recombination output shaped similarly by thymic selection.

The clonotype originates from a girl aged 2 to 10 in good health. Sequenced: blood. V is TRBV5-1 and J is TRBJ2-7; TRBD2 aligns across 8 bases. CDR3: CASSLASGYGEQYF. The CDR3 DNA reads TGCGCCAGCAGCTTGGCTAGCGGGTATGGGGAGCAGTACTTC.